Shown below are 32 T cell receptor beta chains from a single sample sequenced in a study of CD8+ T cells in alopecia areata. It was cDNA, reverse transcribed from extracted RNA, that served as the sequencing template. Profiled with immunoSEQ multiplex PCR; TCRdb holds only in-frame clones, not every one. The data hold around 270,000 clones, with 58% observed a single time. Indicated treatment: oral pan-JAK inhibitor, 5-10 mg twice daily. This specimen was CD4+ T cells sorted from blood, taken at week 24, from a patient treated with tofacitinib. Every receptor here comes from a human donor with alopecia areata.

V usage is TRBV7-6 and J usage is TRBJ2-1; TRBD1 agrees at 7 bases. J was trimmed by 10 bases and V by 4 bases; bases with no gene match: 7. Germline CDR1 and CDR2: SGHVS and FNYEAQ. The CDR3 contains 13 residues. CDR3 loop: CASSSDRAREQFF. The CDR3 DNA follows: TGTGCCAGCAGCTCAGACAGGGCTCGCGAGCAGTTCTTC.

V usage is TRBV28 and J usage is TRBJ2-1; weak D call: TRBD2 (6 bases). V lost 2 bases, J lost 15 bases, and 14 bases lay in between. Germline V CDR1 and CDR2: MDHEN, SYDVKM. The CDR3 extends over 12 amino acids. The CDR3 sequence: CASSLPGTGLFF. The CDR3 DNA is TGTGCCAGCAGTTTACCTGGGACGGGACTGTTCTTC.

The table lists this clone with many counts. The rearrangement joins TRBV2 to TRBJ2-1; 10 bases align to TRBD2. The CDR3 spans 18 residues. The germline CDR1 and CDR2 sequences are SNHLY and FYNNEI. V shed 3 bases, J shed 6 bases, and the junction held 14 bases outside the gene matches. The CDR3 nucleotides are TGTGCCAGCAGTGATTTGGAGATAGCGGGGGGCCCCTCCAATGAGCAGTTCTTC. Its translation is CASSDLEIAGGPSNEQFF.

V usage is TRBV20-1 and J usage is TRBJ2-1; TRBD2 might be the D (5 bases). The CDR3 loop spans 11 amino acids. Trimming removed 3 bases from V and 12 bases from J, with 12 bases in between. CDR1 DFQATT and CDR2 SNEGSKA come from the germline V gene (reference sequence). In nucleotides, the CDR3 is TGCAGTGCTAGGGACTTCCCCGGGCAGTTCTTC. It translates to CSARDFPGQFF.

The V and J genes are TRBV29-1 and TRBJ1-1; D call uncertain. Per germline, CDR1 SQVTM and CDR2 ANQGSEA. The CDR3 is made up of 12 amino acids. The V end lost 8 bases, the J end lost 2 bases, and 12 bases lay between the germline ends. CDR3 sequence reads: CSTLPVNTEAFF. CDR3 bases: TGCAGCACGCTTCCGGTAAACACTGAAGCTTTCTTT.

This clone appeared many times. The chain links TRBV27 to TRBJ2-7, with a tentative D call TRBD1 (7 bases). The CDR3 totals 14 residues. Deletions cut 6 bases from V and 1 base from J, with 13 bases between. Germline values: CDR1 MNHEY, CDR2 SMNVEV (reference sequence). CDR3 protein: CASRPQGGSYEQYF. In DNA, the CDR3 is TGTGCCAGCAGACCTCAGGGGGGATCCTACGAGCAGTACTTC.

The J gene is TRBJ1-2, the V gene TRBV10-3; 7 positions match TRBD1. The length of the CDR3 is 12 residues. Germline CDR1 ENHRY, CDR2 SYGVKD. V trimming: 10 bases; J trimming: 4 bases; junction bases outside the gene matches: 6. CDR3 protein: CATGTAFYGYTF. The CDR3 nucleotides read TGTGCCACCGGGACAGCCTTCTATGGCTACACCTTC.

The V and J genes are TRBV25-1 and TRBJ2-6, with a weak D call TRBD1 (6 bases). CDR1 and CDR2 (germline): MGHDK, SYGVNS. Trimming took off 7 bases at V and 0 bases at J, with 13 bases between the two ends. This CDR3 region has 16 residues. For the CDR3, the DNA is TGTGCCAGCACGGGACACCTCCACTCTGGGGCCAACGTCCTGACTTTC. Translating it yields CASTGHLHSGANVLTF.

The V gene is TRBV2, the J gene TRBJ1-2; TRBD1 agrees at 8 bases. V was pared by 6 bases and J by 8 bases, with 11 bases of the junction left unmatched. CDR1 is SNHLY and CDR2 is FYNNEI in the germline V gene. CDR3 length equals 14 residues. CDR3: CASRELPGGNGYTF. Here the CDR3 DNA reads TGTGCCAGCAGGGAGTTGCCAGGGGGCAACGGCTACACCTTC.

Only a few counts were recorded for this clone. The chain is built from TRBV25-1 and TRBJ1-4; D ambiguous. The germline gives CDR1 MGHDK, CDR2 SYGVNS. Between the trimmed V and J ends, which lost 6 bases and 4 bases, there was a span of 12 bases. This CDR3 has 14 amino acids. CDR3 loop: CASRDVLSNEKLFF. In nucleotides, the CDR3 is TGTGCCAGCAGGGACGTGTTAAGTAATGAAAAACTGTTTTTT.

This sequence joins TRBV30 and TRBJ1-6, with D possibly being TRBD1 (5 bases). Trimming stripped 2 bases from V and 8 bases from J, with 16 bases between. Germline CDR1 is GTSNPN and CDR2 is SVGIG (reference sequence). This CDR3 is 15 amino acids long. This CDR3 is CAWSIRGRGDSPLHF. CDR3 DNA: TGTGCCTGGAGTATTCGGGGCCGGGGTGATTCACCCCTCCACTTT.

This chain links TRBV29-1 with TRBJ1-2, with a possible D match to TRBD1 (5 bases). V was clipped by 7 bases and J by 3 bases, with 18 bases between them. Germline V gene sequence: CDR1 SQVTM, CDR2 ANQGSEA. The CDR3 totals 14 residues. DNA for the CDR3: TGCAGCGGGGGCAACAGCGGGGACTACTATGGCTACACCTTC. Protein: CSGGNSGDYYGYTF.

The CDR3 spells CASSQDLAGGGYEQYF. The CDR3 region has the DNA TGCGCCAGCAGCCAAGATCTGGCGGGAGGGGGGTATGAGCAGTACTTC. The chain combines TRBV4-3 with TRBJ2-7, with 9 bases lining up with TRBD2. The CDR3 has 16 residues. Germline loops: CDR1 LGHNA, CDR2 YSLEER. V lost 0 bases to trimming and J lost 7 bases; unmatched junction nucleotides: 10.

This clone appeared a few times. The chain employs TRBV7-3 and TRBJ2-1; D unresolved. Trimming removed 5 bases at V and 6 bases at J, with 14 bases between. Per germline, CDR1 SGHTA and CDR2 FQGTGA. The CDR3 runs to 14 residues. The CDR3 sequence is CASSRLPSSNEQFF. In nucleotides, the CDR3 is TGTGCCAGCAGCCGGTTACCCAGCTCCAATGAGCAGTTCTTC.

The J gene is TRBJ1-3, the V gene TRBV30; D is undetermined. The germline V gene has CDR1 GTSNPN and CDR2 SVGIG (reference sequence). Trimming shortened V by 2 bases and J by 4 bases, and 9 bases separated the two germline ends. This CDR3 has 13 amino acids. CDR3 region: CAWSRAYGNTIYF. Written as DNA, the CDR3 is TGTGCCTGGAGTCGGGCCTACGGAAACACCATATATTTT.

This rearrangement joins TRBV11-2 to TRBJ1-6; no reliable D call. The germline V gene encodes CDR1 SGHAT and CDR2 FQNNGV. CDR3 length: 15 residues. With 1 base removed from V and 6 bases from J, the gap between germline ends came to 10 bases. The CDR3 is CASSLANSRNSPLHF. The CDR3 DNA sequence: TGTGCCAGCAGCTTAGCGAACAGCCGTAATTCACCCCTCCACTTT.

The chain combines TRBV9 with TRBJ2-3; the match to TRBD2 covers 11 bases. V gave up 4 bases and J gave up 1 base; unmatched junction bases: 8. The CDR3 runs 17 residues. In germline, CDR1 is SGDLS, CDR2 YYNGEE. The CDR3 loop is CASSPHPGLAGTDTQYF. The CDR3 DNA reads TGTGCCAGCAGCCCCCATCCGGGACTAGCGGGCACAGATACGCAGTATTTT.

The J gene is TRBJ1-2, the V gene TRBV28; 8 bases align to TRBD1. Unmatched junction bases numbered 3, after V lost 2 bases and J lost 7 bases. There are 13 residues in the CDR3. Germline assignment: CDR1 MDHEN and CDR2 SYDVKM. For the CDR3, the DNA is TGTGCCAGCAGTTTAGGACAGGGAGGTGGCTACACCTTC. It codes for CASSLGQGGGYTF.

V is TRBV7-2 and J is TRBJ2-1; D not resolved. Germline-derived CDR1 and CDR2 are SGHTA and FQGNSA. This CDR3 region has 15 residues. V lost 5 bases to trimming and J lost 0 bases, with 11 bases between them. CDR3 bases: TGTGCCAGCAGCCAAGGTCCGAGCTCCTACAATGAGCAGTTCTTC. It encodes CASSQGPSSYNEQFF.

This chain connects TRBV5-6 to TRBJ2-7; 8 nucleotides agree with TRBD2. Germline values: CDR1 SGHDT, CDR2 YYEEEE. Trimming cost V 3 bases and J 2 bases; bases outside gene matches: 1. The CDR3 has 13 amino acids. The CDR3 sequence: CASSSGGPYEQYF. The CDR3, as DNA: TGTGCCAGCAGCTCGGGGGGGCCCTACGAGCAGTACTTC.

This clone was recorded a few times. The rearrangement joins TRBV18 to TRBJ1-2, with no clear D. CDR3 length: 13 residues. V shed 3 bases and J shed 4 bases, with 9 bases lying between them. The germline CDR1 and CDR2 sequences are KGHSH and LQKENI. The CDR3 loop is CASSPAGLYGYTF. As DNA, the CDR3 is TGTGCCAGCTCACCGGCGGGCCTCTATGGCTACACCTTC.

This clone was seen a handful of times. The rearrangement links TRBV6-6 to TRBJ1-4; D is perhaps TRBD1 (5 bases). The germline V gene encodes CDR1 MNHNY and CDR2 SVGAGI (reference sequence). V was trimmed by 5 bases and J by 6 bases, leaving 19 bases between them. The CDR3 spans 16 residues. CDR3 region: CASSLRSGTGDEKLFF. The DNA for the CDR3 is TGTGCCAGCAGTCTCAGGTCCGGGACTGGGGATGAAAAACTGTTTTTT.

The chain couples TRBV30 to TRBJ1-3; D not resolved. The CDR3 spans 12 residues. V was clipped by 1 base and J by 4 bases, with 5 bases between them. Germline CDR1 is GTSNPN and CDR2 is SVGIG (reference sequence). CDR3 nucleotide sequence: TGTGCCTGGAGTGGAGGGGGAAACACCATATATTTT. Its protein product is CAWSGGGNTIYF. The full variable domain, completed using reference TRBV30 and TRBJ1-3, is SQTIHQWPATLVQPVGSPLSLECTVEGTSNPNLYWYRQAAGRGLQLLFYSVGIGQISSEVPQNLSASRPQDRQFILSSKKLLLSDSGFYLCAWSGGGNTIYFGEGSWLTVV.

This clone has a handful of counts. The gene calls are TRBV7-2 and TRBJ2-7, with D uncertain. V lost 5 bases, J lost 2 bases, and 4 bases lay in between. Looked up from germline, CDR1 is SGHTA and CDR2 is FQGNSA. CDR3 length: 11 residues. CDR3 DNA sequence: TGTGCCAGCAGCGCCACCTACGAGCAGTACTTC. It translates to CASSATYEQYF.

This chain joins TRBV5-1 and TRBJ2-7; no reliable D call. The CDR3 has 13 amino acids. From germline, CDR1 is SGHRS and CDR2 YFSETQ. Trimming shortened V by 4 bases and J by 3 bases, and 11 bases separated the two germline ends. The CDR3 nucleotides are TGCGCCAGCAGCCAGGCAAGAAACTACGAGCAGTACTTC. It translates to CASSQARNYEQYF.

The genes are TRBV5-4 and TRBJ1-3; D is unresolved. CDR3 size: 15 residues. The V end was cut by 0 bases, the J end by 0 bases, with 7 bases between. CDR1 SGHNT and CDR2 YYREEE come from the germline V gene (reference sequence). CDR3: CASSLAAGSGNTIYF. CDR3 nucleotides: TGTGCCAGCAGCTTGGCGGCAGGCTCTGGAAACACCATATATTTT. Full variable domain (rest looked up from reference TRBV5-4 and TRBJ1-3): ETGVTQSPTHLIKTRGQQVTLRCSSQSGHNTVSWYQQALGQGPQFIFQYYREEENGRGNFPPRFSGLQFPNYSSELNVNALELDDSALYLCASSLAAGSGNTIYFGEGSWLTVV.

This clone has a handful of counts. V usage is TRBV30 and J usage is TRBJ1-6; 9 bases map to TRBD1. The CDR3 is 15 residues long. Trimming at V came to 3 bases and at J to 7 bases, leaving 7 bases not matched to a gene. Germline V gives CDR1 GTSNPN, CDR2 SVGIG (reference sequence). The CDR3 spells CAWRDRGNWNSPLHF. The CDR3 DNA reads as TGTGCCTGGAGGGACAGGGGAAATTGGAATTCACCCCTCCACTTT.

This chain links TRBV30 with TRBJ1-2, with D maybe TRBD1 (5 bases). V was clipped by 3 bases and J by 2 bases, with 16 bases between them. CDR1 is GTSNPN and CDR2 is SVGIG in the germline V gene (reference sequence). The CDR3 extends over 15 amino acids. This CDR3 reads CAWSPKGVNNYGYTF. The CDR3 DNA reads TGTGCCTGGAGCCCCAAAGGGGTCAACAACTATGGCTACACCTTC.

The rearrangement joins TRBV7-9 to TRBJ1-1, with 7 bases matching TRBD1. The CDR3 runs 14 residues. CDR1 and CDR2 from the germline V gene are SEHNR and FQNEAQ (reference sequence). The trim removed 5 bases at V and 3 bases at J, leaving 6 bases unmatched. CDR3 nucleotide sequence: TGTGCCAGCAGCCCAGGGACAGCCGACACTGAAGCTTTCTTT. This codes for CASSPGTADTEAFF.

The chain couples TRBV25-1 to TRBJ2-5; TRBD1 is a possible D gene (7 bases). CDR1 and CDR2 from the germline V gene are MGHDK and SYGVNS. This CDR3 comprises 15 residues. The germline V and J ends were trimmed by 4 bases and 5 bases, with 17 bases remaining between them. CDR3 DNA sequence: TGTGCCAGCAGTGTACCCAGGGGGGCCGGGGAGACCCAGTACTTC. This encodes CASSVPRGAGETQYF. The entire variable domain, with the rest obtained from reference TRBV25-1 and TRBJ2-5, is as follows: EADIYQTPRYLVIGTGKKITLECSQTMGHDKMYWYQQDPGMELHLIHYSYGVNSTEKGDLSSESTVSRIRTEHFPLTLESARPSHTSQYLCASSVPRGAGETQYFGPGTRLLVL.

The rearrangement joins TRBV6-1 to TRBJ1-1, with D perhaps TRBD1 (5 bases). V was clipped by 6 bases and J by 1 base, with 9 bases between them. There are 13 residues in the CDR3. CDR1 is MNHNS, CDR2 SASEGT, per germline. CDR3 DNA sequence: TGTGCCAGCAGACCTACAGGGAACACTGAAGCTTTCTTT. It encodes CASRPTGNTEAFF.

The CDR3 reads CASSVGGGPQETQYF. For the CDR3, the DNA is TGTGCCAGCAGCGTAGGTGGGGGGCCCCAAGAGACCCAGTACTTC. The chain combines TRBV9 with TRBJ2-5; D may be TRBD1 or TRBD2 (6 bases each). The germline CDR1 and CDR2 sequences are SGDLS and YYNGEE. This CDR3 spans 15 amino acids. V was trimmed by 0 bases and J by 1 base, leaving 10 bases between them.